These 29 T cell receptor beta chains were all obtained from the same sample, sequenced in a study of T cell changes during pregnancy in multiple sclerosis. Some clones are missing from TCRdb's copy, which holds only in-frame ones; the method was immunoSEQ multiplex PCR. The table lists 55,000 to 65,000 clones, roughly 92% of them singletons, with approximately 0.85% in the top ten. The sequencing here drew on peripheral blood, taken in the first trimester of pregnancy. The source is a female donor with multiple sclerosis, enrolled in a pregnancy study.

V gene TRBV2 combines with J gene TRBJ2-7; TRBD1 aligns across 9 bases. With 6 bases clipped from V and 2 bases from J, the junction kept 8 bases outside the gene matches. The CDR3 covers 15 residues. Germline CDR1 SNHLY, CDR2 FYNNEI. The chain's CDR3 is CASSERTGAPYEQYF. Here the CDR3 DNA reads TGTGCCAGCAGCGAGAGGACAGGGGCACCCTACGAGCAGTACTTC.

The chain links TRBV19 to TRBJ1-6; possibly TRBD1 for D (5 bases). CDR1 and CDR2 (germline): LNHDA, SQIVND (reference sequence). The V end lost 5 bases, the J end lost 6 bases, and 20 bases lay between the germline ends. The CDR3 covers 17 residues. Here the CDR3 reads CASSSASGGTLNSPLHF. CDR3 in DNA: TGTGCCAGTAGTTCGGCGAGCGGGGGAACTCTTAATTCACCCCTCCACTTT.

This chain uses TRBV7-6 with TRBJ2-5, with 10 bases fitting TRBD2. The germline V gene has CDR1 SGHVS and CDR2 FNYEAQ. V dropped 6 bases and J dropped 4; count of bases not matched to a gene: 5. This CDR3 region has 14 residues. The CDR3 DNA reads as TGTGCCAGCAGTATCTCTAGCGGGGGAGAGACCCAGTACTTC. Its translation: CASSISSGGETQYF.

The chain uses TRBV5-4 and TRBJ1-2; possibly TRBD1 for D (6 bases). Germline V gene sequence: CDR1 SGHNT, CDR2 YYREEE (reference sequence). Trimming removed 4 bases at V and 8 bases at J, with 15 bases between. The CDR3 contains 13 residues. CDR3 DNA sequence: TGTGCCAGCAGCCCTATACAGGGCTTCGGCTACACCTTC. Translated, it gives CASSPIQGFGYTF. The full variable domain, in which reference TRBV5-4 and TRBJ1-2 provide the parts outside the CDR3, is ETGVTQSPTHLIKTRGQQVTLRCSSQSGHNTVSWYQQALGQGPQFIFQYYREEENGRGNFPPRFSGLQFPNYSSELNVNALELDDSALYLCASSPIQGFGYTFGSGTRLTVV.

The table lists this clone with a count of one. The J gene is TRBJ2-5, the V gene TRBV18; D is undetermined. Germline CDR1 KGHSH, CDR2 LQKENI. The germline V and J ends were trimmed by 6 bases and 5 bases, with 13 bases remaining between them. The CDR3 totals 13 residues. The CDR3 nucleotides are TGTGCCAGCTCGCCCTGGCTGGAGGAGACCCAGTACTTC. Translated: CASSPWLEETQYF. Full variable domain (remainder filled in from reference TRBV18 and TRBJ2-5): NAGVMQNPRHLVRRRGQEARLRCSPMKGHSHVYWYRQLPEEGLKFMVYLQKENIIDESGMPKERFSAEFPKEGPSILRIQQVVRGDSAAYFCASSPWLEETQYFGPGTRLLVL.

This clone was counted a few times. The V and J genes are TRBV7-9 and TRBJ2-1, with D unresolved. The germline V gene has CDR1 SEHNR and CDR2 FQNEAQ (reference sequence). The CDR3 extends over 15 amino acids. Trimming pared 3 bases from V and 0 bases from J, leaving 9 bases between. As DNA, the CDR3 is TGTGCCAGCAGCTTGCCGGCGGTCTCCTACAATGAGCAGTTCTTC. Its translation is CASSLPAVSYNEQFF.

The CDR3 DNA reads TGTGCCAGCAGTTTATGGGGCAGGGGAAGGGGAGAGACCCAGTACTTC. Its protein product is CASSLWGRGRGETQYF. This chain connects TRBV27 to TRBJ2-5, with D tentatively TRBD1 (6 bases). CDR1 and CDR2 from the germline V gene are MNHEY and SMNVEV (reference sequence). V was pared by 1 base and J by 4 bases, with 16 bases between. The CDR3 length is 16 residues.

The CDR3 loop is CASHRQGETNEKLFF. The CDR3 DNA sequence: TGTGCCAGCCACAGACAGGGGGAGACTAATGAAAAACTGTTTTTT. J is TRBJ1-4 and V is TRBV19, with TRBD1 matching over 9 bases. The germline CDR1 and CDR2 sequences are LNHDA and SQIVND (reference sequence). The CDR3 length is 15 residues. V lost 9 bases, J lost 2 bases, and 7 bases stayed unmatched.

V usage is TRBV5-5 and J usage is TRBJ2-3; 8 positions match TRBD2. V trimming: 0 bases; J trimming: 1 base; junction bases outside the gene matches: 4. The V gene's germline CDR1 is SGHKS and CDR2 YYEKEE (reference sequence). The CDR3 spans 16 residues. The CDR3 DNA reads TGTGCCAGCAGCTTGGCGACGGGGGGGGGCACAGATACGCAGTATTTT. It yields the protein CASSLATGGGTDTQYF.

This chain connects TRBV21-1 to TRBJ2-1; the listed D gene, TRBD1, was not tested against the DNA. TRBV21-1 has pseudogene status. The CDR3 sequence is 17 residues long. The CDR3 sequence: CAILDRGDDGSYNEQFF. In DNA, the CDR3 is TGTGCCATCCTAGACAGGGGGGATGATGGCTCCTACAATGAGCAGTTCTTC.

The gene calls are TRBV29-1 and TRBJ2-3; a possible D gene is TRBD2 (6 bases). Germline V gene data show CDR1 as SQVTM and CDR2 as ANQGSEA. CDR3 size: 17 residues. Trimming cost V 0 bases and J 4 bases, with 20 bases left between them. DNA of the CDR3: TGCAGCGTTGAAGATTCAGGTAGGGCTAGCGAGGCAGATACGCAGTATTTT. Its translation: CSVEDSGRASEADTQYF.

This clone was counted a few times. The V gene is TRBV7-3, the J gene TRBJ2-5; 10 bases fit TRBD2. Germline loops: CDR1 SGHTA, CDR2 FQGTGA. Trimming removed 2 bases from V and 1 base from J; junction bases left unmatched: 4. The CDR3 has 16 amino acids. The CDR3 sequence is CASSLGASGGQETQYF. The CDR3, as DNA: TGTGCCAGCAGCTTAGGGGCTAGCGGGGGCCAAGAGACCCAGTACTTC. Filled out from reference TRBV7-3 and TRBJ2-5, the complete variable domain reads GAGVSQTPSNKVTEKGKYVELRCDPISGHTALYWYRQSLGQGPEFLIYFQGTGAADDSGLPNDRFFAVRPEGSVSTLKIQRTERGDSAVYLCASSLGASGGQETQYFGPGTRLLVL.

The rearrangement links TRBV18 to TRBJ1-5; a weak D match, TRBD1 (6 bases). CDR1 KGHSH and CDR2 LQKENI come from the germline V gene. V lost 2 bases and J 5 bases, leaving 13 bases between the germline ends. The CDR3 consists of 15 residues. In DNA, the CDR3 is TGTGCCAGCTCACCATATACAGGGAGTGATCAGCCCCAGCATTTT. Its protein is CASSPYTGSDQPQHF.

V gene TRBV19 combines with J gene TRBJ1-4; possibly TRBD1 for D (5 bases). The germline V gene has CDR1 LNHDA and CDR2 SQIVND (reference sequence). Trimming stripped 4 bases from V and 2 bases from J, with 11 bases between. The CDR3 is 15 residues long. CDR3 in DNA: TGTGCCAGTAGTACCCTGACAGTGACTAATGAAAAACTGTTTTTT. This translates into CASSTLTVTNEKLFF.

V usage is TRBV7-6 and J usage is TRBJ2-7; D gene uncertain. CDR3 size: 14 residues. Germline loops: CDR1 SGHVS, CDR2 FNYEAQ. V was clipped by 5 bases and J by 5 bases, with 16 bases between them. CDR3 region: CASSALGAPHEQYF. In nucleotides, the CDR3 is TGTGCCAGCAGCGCCCTAGGAGCGCCCCACGAGCAGTACTTC.

This chain links TRBV11-3 with TRBJ1-3, with 9 positions matching TRBD1. CDR1 and CDR2 from the germline V gene are SGHNT and YENEEA. V trimming: 5 bases; J trimming: 2 bases; junction bases outside the gene matches: 4. The CDR3 is 15 residues long. CDR3: CASSPGQGPGNTIYF. CDR3 DNA: TGTGCCAGCAGCCCGGGACAGGGCCCTGGAAACACCATATATTTT.

The chain is built from TRBV14 and TRBJ2-1; 9 positions match TRBD2. Trimming at V came to 2 bases and at J to 0 bases, leaving 20 bases not matched to a gene. This CDR3 comprises 22 residues. Germline V gives CDR1 SGHDN, CDR2 FVKESK. CDR3 coding DNA: TGTGCCAGCAGCCAAAGTGGGCTCTCTGGCGGGGGGGCCTCAAGCTCCTACAATGAGCAGTTCTTC. As protein: CASSQSGLSGGGASSSYNEQFF.

The chain recombines TRBV19 with TRBJ2-6, with D unresolved. CDR1 LNHDA and CDR2 SQIVND come from the germline V gene (reference sequence). The CDR3 is 17 residues long. V dropped 4 bases and J dropped 0 bases, with 13 bases sitting between them. The DNA of the CDR3 is TGTGCCAGTAGTAACGACTTCTCCAGCTCTGGGGCCAACGTCCTGACTTTC. This translates into CASSNDFSSSGANVLTF.

V and J are TRBV19 and TRBJ2-6; possibly TRBD1 for D (5 bases). Germline V gene sequence: CDR1 LNHDA, CDR2 SQIVND (reference sequence). Trimming took 2 bases from V and 1 from J, leaving 12 bases between them. The CDR3 consists of 17 residues. The CDR3 DNA sequence: TGTGCCAGTAGTATAAAGACAGCCCAATCTGGGGCCAACGTCCTGACTTTC. Translated: CASSIKTAQSGANVLTF.

This clone was recorded at least ten times. The junction shows a germline mismatch at one end, possibly a read error. V gene TRBV7-7 combines with J gene TRBJ1-2, with TRBD1 matching 8 bases. The germline V gene encodes CDR1 SSHAT and CDR2 FNYEAQ (reference sequence). The CDR3 is 15 amino acids. CDR3 in amino acids: CASSPWAGGFDGYTF. The CDR3 DNA reads as TGTGCTAGCAGCCCCTGGGCAGGGGGCTTTGATGGCTACACCTTC.

The J gene is TRBJ2-1, the V gene TRBV29-1; 14 bases align to TRBD2. The germline V gene has CDR1 SQVTM and CDR2 ANQGSEA. V shed 8 bases and J 9 bases; nucleotides not matched to a gene: 9. The CDR3 sequence is 14 residues long. The CDR3 bases are TGCAGCTTCCGGACTAGCGGGGGGAGGGGTGAGCAGTTCTTC. Translated, it gives CSFRTSGGRGEQFF.

This sequence joins TRBV2 and TRBJ2-2; perhaps TRBD2 as D (7 bases). The ends were cut back, 3 bases at V and 6 bases at J, with 11 bases in the middle. Germline V lookup: CDR1 SNHLY, CDR2 FYNNEI. This CDR3 spans 14 amino acids. CDR3 coding DNA: TGTGCCAGCAGTGAGAGGGGGGGGTCCGGGGAGCTGTTTTTT. Translated: CASSERGGSGELFF.

This chain connects TRBV2 to TRBJ2-1, with D perhaps matching TRBD1 (6 bases). Trimming removed 6 bases from V and 7 bases from J, with 10 bases in between. The CDR3 spans 12 residues. From germline, CDR1 is SNHLY and CDR2 FYNNEI. This chain's CDR3 is CASRDRGNEQFF. CDR3 nucleotide sequence: TGTGCCAGCAGGGACAGAGGGAATGAGCAGTTCTTC.

The chain has TRBV4-3 and TRBJ2-2, with 8 bases lining up with TRBD1. The V segment lost 0 bases and the J segment 6 bases; nucleotides outside the gene matches: 6. CDR1 and CDR2 (germline): LGHNA, YSLEER. This CDR3 spans 16 amino acids. The CDR3 protein is CASSQERTGTPGELFF. CDR3 nucleotide sequence: TGCGCCAGCAGCCAAGAACGGACAGGGACTCCCGGGGAGCTGTTTTTT.

V usage is TRBV7-8 and J usage is TRBJ2-5; 9 nucleotides align to TRBD2. Germline V gene lookup returns CDR1 SGHVS and CDR2 FQNEAQ. This CDR3 region has 16 residues. Trimming at V came to 5 bases and at J to 5 bases, leaving 12 bases not matched to a gene. CDR3 amino acids: CASSPNSGGKGETQYF. Written as DNA, the CDR3 is TGTGCCAGCAGCCCGAATAGCGGGGGCAAGGGGGAGACCCAGTACTTC.

The rearrangement links TRBV19 to TRBJ1-1; D perhaps matches TRBD1 (6 bases). CDR1 and CDR2 (germline): LNHDA, SQIVND (reference sequence). The CDR3 loop spans 13 amino acids. Trimming cost V 7 bases and J 4 bases, with 13 bases left between them. In nucleotides, the CDR3 is TGTGCCAGTAATTTTGTCAGGGGCACTGAAGCTTTCTTT. Its protein product is CASNFVRGTEAFF.

This clone has just one count. The chain links TRBV11-2 to TRBJ1-2, with D hard to call. The CDR3 totals 19 residues. Germline loops: CDR1 SGHAT, CDR2 FQNNGV. V lost 3 bases to trimming and J lost 6 bases, with 29 bases between them. The CDR3 here is CASSLYRPDWVPPTDGYTF. In DNA, the CDR3 is TGTGCCAGCAGCTTGTATCGACCCGACTGGGTCCCTCCGACGGATGGCTACACCTTC.

This clone was recorded at least ten times. This chain uses TRBV19 with TRBJ2-7, with 7 bases matching TRBD2. The germline V gene has CDR1 LNHDA and CDR2 SQIVND (reference sequence). The ends lost 3 bases at V and 3 bases at J; junction bases unmatched: 2. The CDR3 totals 13 residues. CDR3 sequence: CASSIGEGYEQYF. CDR3 nucleotide sequence: TGTGCCAGTAGTATCGGGGAGGGCTACGAGCAGTACTTC. The entire variable domain, with the rest obtained from reference TRBV19 and TRBJ2-7, is as follows: DGGITQSPKYLFRKEGQNVTLSCEQNLNHDAMYWYRQDPGQGLRLIYYSQIVNDFQKGDIAEGYSVSREKKESFPLTVTSAQKNPTAFYLCASSIGEGYEQYFGPGTRLTVT.

The V call is TRBV18, the J call TRBJ2-5; TRBD2 might be the D (6 bases). CDR3 length: 13 amino acids. With 9 bases removed from V and 5 bases from J, the gap between germline ends came to 16 bases. Germline V gives CDR1 KGHSH, CDR2 LQKENI. The CDR3 region has the DNA TGTGCCAGTGAACCAGGGCTAGCGGAGACCCAGTACTTC. This encodes CASEPGLAETQYF.